The T cell receptor beta chain described here comes from a study of control samples from healthy donors and cancer patients. The repertoire was sequenced with immunoSEQ multiplex PCR; TCRdb's copy has only in-frame clones and lacks some. The sample lists about 200,000 clones; 91% were seen once. The TCR originated in a man aged 25 to 45 in good health. The sample comprised blood.

CDR3 amino acids: CASSEGITSGGSFPGELFF. Written as DNA, the CDR3 is TGTGCCAGCAGCGAAGGTATAACTAGCGGGGGGTCCTTCCCCGGGGAGCTGTTTTTT. J is TRBJ2-2 and V is TRBV9; 12 bases are a match to TRBD2. CDR1 and CDR2 (germline): SGDLS, YYNGEE. The length of the CDR3 is 19 residues. V shed 3 bases and J 6 bases; nucleotides not matched to a gene: 15.